Given below is one T cell receptor (beta chain) in context. The data are from a study of T cell changes during pregnancy in multiple sclerosis. Sequenced by immunoSEQ multiplex PCR; TCRdb stores in-frame clones only, minus some. The repertoire holds tens of thousands of clones, with approximately 90% as singletons. This CDR3 region has 14 residues. With 3 bases removed from V and 4 bases from J, the gap between germline ends came to 12 bases. Germline-derived CDR1 and CDR2 are LNHDA and SQIVND (reference sequence). The sequence came from a female donor in good health, enrolled as a control in a pregnancy study. V is TRBV19 and J is TRBJ1-1; possible D gene TRBD1, 5 bases. Sequences were derived from peripheral blood, sampled in the first trimester of pregnancy. CDR3 coding DNA: TGTGCCAGTAGTATGGGGGGGACGCGCACTGAAGCTTTCTTT. It is translated as CASSMGGTRTEAFF.